These 9 T cell receptor beta chains came from one sample sequenced in a study of T-cell memory formation after mild COVID-19. TCRdb reprocessed the 5' RACE reads via MiXCR and lists one record per CDR3 protein. The table has about 350,000 distinct CDR3 sequences, roughly 15% seen once. The sequenced sample was PBMCs or a T cell subset sorted from them (not recorded which). The source of these receptors is a man aged 18-30 years who had mild COVID-19 (a few samples of this study predate the infection). Cell type and time point are not known.

The genes are TRBV12-3 or TRBV12-4 and TRBJ2-5; no clear D. This CDR3 contains 13 residues. Between the trimmed V and J ends, which lost 6 bases and 5 bases, there was a span of 13 bases. The CDR3 nucleotides read TGTGCCAGCAGCCCCAGGCCCCGGGAGACCCAGTACTTC. This gives the protein CASSPRPRETQYF.

The chain joins TRBV12-5 to TRBJ2-7; possibly TRBD1 for D (5 bases). V gave up 3 bases and J gave up 7 bases, with 13 bases separating them. The CDR3 totals 13 residues. Germline lookup yields CDR1 LGHNT and CDR2 FRNRAP. CDR3 sequence (DNA): TGTGCTAGTGGTTTTCTGGGGAAGGGGGAGCAGTACTTC. Its protein product is CASGFLGKGEQYF.

This clonotype was detected ten times or more. J is TRBJ2-7 and V is TRBV6-6; D could derive from TRBD1 or TRBD2 (5 bases each). V lost 2 bases and J 0 bases, leaving 11 bases between the germline ends. This CDR3 is 15 amino acids long. Germline V gene sequence: CDR1 MNHNY, CDR2 SVGAGI (reference sequence). The DNA for the CDR3 is TGTGCCAGCAGTTACGGGGCTAGCAGCTCCTACGAGCAGTACTTC. Translated, it gives CASSYGASSSYEQYF.

This clonotype was observed a few times. The gene calls are TRBV12-3 or TRBV12-4 and TRBJ1-5; no definite D call. V gave up 7 bases and J gave up 5 bases, with 18 bases separating them. This CDR3 is built from 15 residues. The CDR3 sequence is CASTRAGVDDQPQHF. Written as DNA, the CDR3 is TGTGCCAGCACCAGAGCCGGGGTCGACGATCAGCCCCAGCATTTT.

This clonotype was seen at least ten times. The J gene is TRBJ2-1, the V gene TRBV7-9; 7 bases fit TRBD2. The germline gives CDR1 SEHNR, CDR2 FQNEAQ (reference sequence). The CDR3 sequence is 13 residues long. Trimming removed 1 base from V and 8 bases from J; junction bases left unmatched: 2. The CDR3 region is CASSLERGHEQFF. DNA for the CDR3: TGTGCCAGCAGCTTAGAGCGGGGCCATGAGCAGTTCTTC.

This clonotype occurred a few times. This chain uses TRBV7-3 with TRBJ2-2; weak D call: TRBD1 (5 bases). Deletions cut 10 bases from V and 2 bases from J, with 20 bases between. The V gene's germline CDR1 is SGHTA and CDR2 FQGTGA. The CDR3 is made up of 16 amino acids. The CDR3 reads CANPTTPTANTGELFF. CDR3 in DNA: TGTGCCAACCCGACAACGCCGACAGCAAACACCGGGGAGCTGTTTTTT.

There are a few counts of this clonotype. V is TRBV5-1 and J is TRBJ2-1; D may match TRBD1 or TRBD2 (5 bases each). With 3 bases removed from V and 4 bases from J, the gap between germline ends came to 14 bases. The germline gives CDR1 SGHRS, CDR2 YFSETQ. The CDR3 is 15 residues long. The CDR3 is CASSSRGPSYNEQFF. CDR3 bases: TGCGCCAGCAGCTCTCGGGGCCCTTCTTACAATGAGCAGTTCTTC.

This clonotype was observed a handful of times. The CDR3 reads CSASVPGLPGGTQYF. The CDR3, as DNA: TGCAGTGCTAGTGTACCCGGACTCCCCGGAGGGACCCAGTACTTC. The V call is TRBV20-1, the J call TRBJ2-5; TRBD2 might be the D (5 bases). The V gene lost 3 bases and the J gene lost 7 bases, with 21 bases spanning the gap. The CDR3 has 15 amino acids. CDR1 DFQATT and CDR2 SNEGSKA come from the germline V gene (reference sequence).

The chain couples TRBV20-1 to TRBJ2-1; maybe TRBD1 (5 bases). This CDR3 has 15 residues. V lost 3 bases, J lost 4 bases, and 16 bases lay in between. The germline gives CDR1 DFQATT, CDR2 SNEGSKA (reference sequence). Written as DNA, the CDR3 is TGCAGTGCTAGGGCCATTCGACAGATTTACAATGAGCAGTTCTTC. This gives the protein CSARAIRQIYNEQFF.